The 26 T cell receptor beta chains in this list originate from one sample, sequenced in a study of shared clonotypes between healthy human individuals (dated by TCRdb to between 2020 and 2021). CD8 naive samples were CD45RO-negative cells positively selected for CCR7, giving a CD45RA+CCR7+ population that excluded TemRA cells. Receptor libraries were prepared by the immunoSEQ multiplex PCR assay. TCRdb carries this immuneACCESS record with in-frame sequences only. Its versions omit some clonotypes, under half of them owing to an unresolved V gene in the studies checked, with the rest unexplained. The sample profile shows about 2 million clones; about 95% of them were found once. Jointly, the top ten make up 1.2% of the sample. The source material was naive CD8+ T cells sorted from blood. The cell subset or site label corresponds to: CD45RA+CCR7+. The receptors were sampled from a man between 18 and 35 years old in good health.

As to this clone: Other DNA sequences from this sample encode an identical CDR3 as well. The chain links TRBV5-4 to TRBJ2-3; possibly TRBD1 for D (6 bases). This CDR3 comprises 13 residues. CDR1 SGHNT and CDR2 YYREEE come from the germline V gene (reference sequence). V lost 2 bases, J lost 4 bases, and 8 bases lay in between. The CDR3 loop is CASSLQGSDTQYF. The CDR3 nucleotides read TGTGCCAGCAGCTTACAGGGATCAGATACGCAGTATTTT.

This rearrangement joins TRBV19 to TRBJ2-2; 12 nucleotides match TRBD2. With 3 bases clipped from V and 1 base from J, the junction kept 3 bases outside the gene matches. The CDR3 has 17 residues. Germline V gives CDR1 LNHDA, CDR2 SQIVND (reference sequence). The CDR3 is CASSIQTSGGNTGELFF. The CDR3 DNA reads as TGTGCCAGTAGTATCCAGACTAGCGGGGGGAACACCGGGGAGCTGTTTTTT.

J is TRBJ2-3 and V is TRBV7-9, with D perhaps matching TRBD1 or TRBD2 (5 bases each). This CDR3 has 16 residues. V lost 5 bases to trimming and J lost 4 bases, with 19 bases between them. Germline CDR1 reads SEHNR; CDR2 reads FQNEAQ (reference sequence). The CDR3 nucleotides read TGTGCCAGCAGCCATGGGACCTTAGTTAGGGCAGATACGCAGTATTTT. It translates to CASSHGTLVRADTQYF.

J is TRBJ2-1 and V is TRBV10-2, with 9 bases that match TRBD2. The CDR3 has 16 amino acids. The junction had 4 bases not matched to a gene; V was cut back by 1 base and J by 3 bases. Germline V gene sequence: CDR1 WSHSY, CDR2 SAAADI. CDR3 nucleotides: TGCGCCAGCAGTGAGTTGGGAGCGGGGGGCTACAATGAGCAGTTCTTC. It encodes CASSELGAGGYNEQFF.

This chain uses TRBV4-3 with TRBJ2-7, with 11 bases identical to TRBD1. This CDR3 spans 15 amino acids. V gave up 6 bases and J gave up 4 bases; unmatched junction bases: 8. Per the germline V gene, CDR1 is LGHNA and CDR2 is YSLEER. The CDR3 reads CASSLSGTGGYEQYF. Here the CDR3 DNA reads TGCGCCAGCAGTCTATCCGGGACAGGGGGATACGAGCAGTACTTC.

This sequence joins TRBV7-9 and TRBJ2-1, with 10 bases matching TRBD2. Germline V lookup: CDR1 SEHNR, CDR2 FQNEAQ (reference sequence). V lost 2 bases and J lost 8; bases outside the gene matches: 6. CDR3 size: 15 residues. The CDR3 loop is CASSLSGGALDEQFF. Written as DNA, the CDR3 is TGTGCCAGCAGCTTAAGCGGGGGGGCCCTGGATGAGCAGTTCTTC.

The rearrangement uses TRBV11-2 and TRBJ2-7; D is ambiguous. Germline-derived CDR1 and CDR2 are SGHAT and FQNNGV. The CDR3 contains 14 residues. Trimming removed 5 bases from V and 1 base from J, with 12 bases in between. This CDR3 reads CASSPWAGSYEQYF. CDR3 coding DNA: TGTGCCAGCAGCCCCTGGGCAGGTTCCTACGAGCAGTACTTC.

The chain joins TRBV6-5 to TRBJ2-1, with a weak D call TRBD2 (5 bases). CDR3 size: 15 residues. Trimming pared 5 bases from V and 8 bases from J, leaving 19 bases between. In germline, CDR1 is MNHEY, CDR2 SVGAGI. CDR3 sequence: CASSGGTGNRHEQFF. CDR3 sequence (DNA): TGTGCCAGCAGTGGAGGAACGGGTAATCGCCATGAGCAGTTCTTC.

V usage is TRBV18 and J usage is TRBJ1-4; D not resolved. This CDR3 contains 13 residues. Trimming shortened V by 6 bases and J by 6 bases, and 11 bases separated the two germline ends. CDR1 is KGHSH and CDR2 is LQKENI in the germline V gene. CDR3 sequence (DNA): TGTGCCAGCTCTCTCGTAGGCGATGAAAAACTGTTTTTT. This codes for CASSLVGDEKLFF. Supplemented by reference TRBV18 and TRBJ1-4, the full variable domain reads NAGVMQNPRHLVRRRGQEARLRCSPMKGHSHVYWYRQLPEEGLKFMVYLQKENIIDESGMPKERFSAEFPKEGPSILRIQQVVRGDSAAYFCASSLVGDEKLFFGSGTQLSVL.

The CDR3 coding sequence is TGTGCCAGCAGCTTAAGAGGGGTCAATGAGCAGTTCTTC. As protein: CASSLRGVNEQFF. The chain links TRBV11-2 to TRBJ2-1; D tentatively reads TRBD1 or TRBD2 (5 bases each). This CDR3 is 13 amino acids long. Germline CDR1 SGHAT, CDR2 FQNNGV. With 2 bases removed from V and 6 bases from J, the gap between germline ends came to 8 bases.

This chain links TRBV5-4 with TRBJ2-1; D is possibly TRBD1 or TRBD2 (5 bases each). Germline V gene data show CDR1 as SGHNT and CDR2 as YYREEE (reference sequence). This CDR3 contains 13 residues. Trimming shortened V by 2 bases and J by 9 bases, and 12 bases separated the two germline ends. DNA for the CDR3: TGTGCCAGCAGCTTCCGTGGGGGAAGTGAGCAGTTCTTC. It encodes CASSFRGGSEQFF.

CDR3 sequence: CASSLGQFGMNTEAFF. The CDR3 bases are TGTGCCAGCAGCTTGGGACAGTTCGGAATGAACACTGAAGCTTTCTTT. This chain joins TRBV5-4 and TRBJ1-1, with D possibly being TRBD1 (5 bases). The CDR3 runs 16 residues. Germline V CDR1 and CDR2: SGHNT, YYREEE (reference sequence). V lost 0 bases and J 0 bases, leaving 12 bases between the germline ends.

About this clone itself: Other DNA sequences in the same sample also yield this CDR3. The V call is TRBV9, the J call TRBJ1-1; D is uncertain. This CDR3 is 12 amino acids long. Germline loops: CDR1 SGDLS, CDR2 YYNGEE. Deletions cut 5 bases from V and 0 bases from J, with 5 bases between. CDR3 in amino acids: CASRPMNTEAFF. In DNA form, the CDR3 reads TGTGCCAGCAGACCGATGAACACTGAAGCTTTCTTT. Using reference TRBV9 and TRBJ1-1 for the parts outside the CDR3, the full variable domain is DSGVTQTPKHLITATGQRVTLRCSPRSGDLSVYWYQQSLDQGLQFLIQYYNGEERAKGNILERFSAQQFPDLHSELNLSSLELGDSALYFCASRPMNTEAFFGQGTRLTVV.

This rearrangement joins TRBV5-1 to TRBJ1-1; D call uncertain. The CDR3 has 13 residues. Trimming took off 3 bases at V and 0 bases at J, with 6 bases between the two ends. From germline, CDR1 is SGHRS and CDR2 YFSETQ. CDR3 in DNA: TGCGCCAGCAGCTACGATATGAACACTGAAGCTTTCTTT. It translates to CASSYDMNTEAFF.

The chain recombines TRBV29-1 with TRBJ2-7, with D perhaps assigned TRBD1 or TRBD2 (5 bases each). Germline V gene data show CDR1 as SQVTM and CDR2 as ANQGSEA. The CDR3 is 14 residues long. V was trimmed by 4 bases and J by 5 bases, leaving 18 bases between them. Written as DNA, the CDR3 is TGCAGCGTTGTCAAGAGGGGATGGGGAAACGAGCAGTACTTC. Its protein is CSVVKRGWGNEQYF.

V and J are TRBV4-1 and TRBJ1-6, with 8 bases matching TRBD1. V lost 4 bases and J lost 5; bases outside the gene matches: 1. CDR3 length: 14 residues. Germline V gene sequence: CDR1 MGHRA, CDR2 YSYEKL. The DNA for the CDR3 is TGCGCCAGCAGCCCGGACAGGGATAATTCACCCCTCCACTTT. Its protein is CASSPDRDNSPLHF.

CDR3 coding DNA: TGTGCCTGGAGTGTATGGCAGGGGGTGAACACTGAAGCTTTCTTT. This gives the protein CAWSVWQGVNTEAFF. This chain joins TRBV30 and TRBJ1-1, with 7 bases identical to TRBD1. Germline V gives CDR1 GTSNPN, CDR2 SVGIG (reference sequence). V gave up 0 bases and J gave up 0 bases; unmatched junction bases: 4. This CDR3 is built from 15 residues.

The genes are TRBV6-1 and TRBJ2-1, with 7 bases lining up with TRBD2. Germline-derived CDR1 and CDR2 are MNHNS and SASEGT. V was pared by 0 bases and J by 5 bases, with 4 bases of the junction left unmatched. The CDR3 extends over 15 amino acids. In DNA, the CDR3 is TGTGCCAGCAGTGAAGCGGCGGGAGCGAACAATGAGCAGTTCTTC. It yields the protein CASSEAAGANNEQFF.

The CDR3 here is CASRIGGSVETQYF. The CDR3 bases are TGTGCCAGCAGAATCGGAGGCTCGGTCGAGACCCAGTACTTC. The rearrangement uses TRBV27 and TRBJ2-5, with D perhaps matching TRBD2 (5 bases). The V end was cut by 6 bases, the J end by 5 bases, with 16 bases between. The CDR3 length is 14 residues. CDR1 MNHEY and CDR2 SMNVEV come from the germline V gene (reference sequence).

This clone was seen a single time. J is TRBJ2-7 and V is TRBV28, with D possibly TRBD1 on 5 matching bases. Germline CDR1 reads MDHEN; CDR2 reads SYDVKM. V dropped 3 bases and J dropped 5 bases, with 26 bases sitting between them. The CDR3 covers 18 residues. DNA for the CDR3: TGTGCCAGCAGTTTTTACCCCCCTGATGTGGCAGGGCGTCACGAGCAGTACTTC. Amino acids: CASSFYPPDVAGRHEQYF.

This rearrangement joins TRBV14 to TRBJ2-7; 9 bases align to TRBD1. Looked up from germline, CDR1 is SGHDN and CDR2 is FVKESK. This CDR3 contains 16 residues. V lost 1 base and J lost 3; bases outside the gene matches: 7. The CDR3: CASSQVPGQGFYEQYF. The CDR3 DNA follows: TGTGCCAGCAGCCAAGTTCCGGGACAGGGCTTCTACGAGCAGTACTTC.

This chain links TRBV23-1 with TRBJ2-7; 7 bases match TRBD2. TRBV23-1 is flagged as an ORF with uncertain function. This CDR3 is 16 amino acids long. V gave up 2 bases and J gave up 4 bases; unmatched junction bases: 11. CDR3 amino acids: CASSQRRGRSPYEQYF. The CDR3 DNA follows: TGCGCCAGCAGTCAACGGCGGGGGAGATCCCCATACGAGCAGTACTTC.

The V call is TRBV2, the J call TRBJ2-1; 9 bases are a match to TRBD2. This CDR3 is 17 amino acids long. The germline CDR1 and CDR2 sequences are SNHLY and FYNNEI. V shed 6 bases, J shed 6 bases, and the junction held 15 bases outside the gene matches. In DNA form, the CDR3 reads TGTGCCAGCAGCCCGGTGGCTTCAGCGGGAGGCTTCAATGAGCAGTTCTTC. Protein: CASSPVASAGGFNEQFF.

Remarks on this clone: Other DNA variants within this sample encode the same CDR3. The rearrangement joins TRBV4-3 to TRBJ2-5; D remains ambiguous. Trimming pared 1 base from V and 2 bases from J, leaving 5 bases between. This CDR3 has 13 amino acids. Germline CDR1 is LGHNA and CDR2 is YSLEER. Written as DNA, the CDR3 is TGCGCCAGCAGCCAAGTATTACAAGAGACCCAGTACTTC. Translation: CASSQVLQETQYF.

The chain employs TRBV5-6 and TRBJ2-7; 7 bases are shared with TRBD1. Germline trimming cut 4 bases from V and 2 bases from J; bases unmatched to any gene: 6. This CDR3 contains 14 residues. Germline CDR1 reads SGHDT; CDR2 reads YYEEEE. The DNA of the CDR3 is TGTGCCAGCAGCCAGACCGGGACAGCCTACGAGCAGTACTTC. Protein product: CASSQTGTAYEQYF.

The genes are TRBV28 and TRBJ2-1, with a tentative D call TRBD2 (5 bases). This CDR3 comprises 16 residues. Per the germline V gene, CDR1 is MDHEN and CDR2 is SYDVKM. Trimming left V 6 bases short and J 6 bases short, with 21 bases between. The CDR3 DNA follows: TGTGCCAGCAGCCCCCTAGCCGCGGACCAAATCAATGAGCAGTTCTTC. It is translated as CASSPLAADQINEQFF.